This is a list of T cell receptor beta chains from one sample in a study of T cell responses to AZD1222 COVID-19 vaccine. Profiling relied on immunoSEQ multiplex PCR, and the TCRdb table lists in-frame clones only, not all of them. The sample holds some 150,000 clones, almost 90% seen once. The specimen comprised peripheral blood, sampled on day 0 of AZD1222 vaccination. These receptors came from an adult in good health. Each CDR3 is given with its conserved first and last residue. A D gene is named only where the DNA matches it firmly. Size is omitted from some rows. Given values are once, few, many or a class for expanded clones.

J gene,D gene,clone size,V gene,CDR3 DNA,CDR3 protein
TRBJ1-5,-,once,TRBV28,TGTGCCAGCAGTTTCAGTGGTAGGGGTCAGCCCCAGCATTTT,CASSFSGRGQPQHF
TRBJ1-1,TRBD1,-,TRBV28,TGTGCCAGCAGTCTTTGGGACAGCGAAGCTTTCTTT,CASSLWDSEAFF
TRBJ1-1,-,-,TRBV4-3,TGCGCCAGCAGCCAAGATTGGCGGGGGAACACTGAAGCTTTCTTT,CASSQDWRGNTEAFF
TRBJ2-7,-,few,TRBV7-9,TGTGCCAGCAGCTTATTGACCGGTCCCTACGAGCAGTACTTC,CASSLLTGPYEQYF
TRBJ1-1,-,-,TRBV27,TGTGCCAGCAGTTTATCGATCCGAGGGGGGATTTTTGAAGCTTTCTTT,CASSLSIRGGIFEAFF
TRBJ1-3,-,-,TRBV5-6,TGTGCCAGCAGCTCGGTCGGGGGATCTGGAAACACCATATATTTT,CASSSVGGSGNTIYF
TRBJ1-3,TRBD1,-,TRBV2,TGTGCCATCCGGGACAGGGATCGGTGGAGGTCTGGAAACACCATATATTTT,CAIRDRDRWRSGNTIYF
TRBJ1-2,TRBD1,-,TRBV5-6,TGTGCCAGCAAGGGGACAGTTAACTATGGCTACACCTTC,CASKGTVNYGYTF
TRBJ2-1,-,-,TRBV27,TGTGCCAGCAGCGACGGGGACTGGGGATACAATGAGCAGTTCTTC,CASSDGDWGYNEQFF
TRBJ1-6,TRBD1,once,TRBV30,TGTGCCTGGAGCCGTGGGACAGCCGGAGTCTATAATTCACCCCTCCACTTT,CAWSRGTAGVYNSPLHF
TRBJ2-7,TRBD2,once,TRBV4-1,TGCGCCAGCAGCCAAGGACTAGCGGTTAGAACCTACGAGCAGTACTTC,CASSQGLAVRTYEQYF
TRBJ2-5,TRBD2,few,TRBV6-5,TGTGCCAGCAGTTATGGGACTAGCGGGCAAGAGACCCAGTACTTC,CASSYGTSGQETQYF
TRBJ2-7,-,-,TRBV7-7,TGTGCCAGCAGCCGCCGACTCGGGTACGAGCAGTACTTC,CASSRRLGYEQYF
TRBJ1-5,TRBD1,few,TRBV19,TGTGCCAGTTCCCCGGGACAGGGGTTAGGTCAGCCCCAGCATTTT,CASSPGQGLGQPQHF
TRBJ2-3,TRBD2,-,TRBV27,TGTGCCAGCAGTCTAATGACTAGCGGATCAGATACGCAGTATTTT,CASSLMTSGSDTQYF
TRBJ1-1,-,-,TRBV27,TGTGCCAGCAGTTTAGGAGGAGCCAACACTGAAGCTTTCTTT,CASSLGGANTEAFF
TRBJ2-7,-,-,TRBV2,TGTGCCAGCAGTGAAGCCGCACAAGAGCGTAAATTC,CASSEAAQERKF
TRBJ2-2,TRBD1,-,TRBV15,TGTGCCACCAGCAGAATTGGAGGGACAGGGGTCACCGGGGAGCTGTTTTTT,CATSRIGGTGVTGELFF
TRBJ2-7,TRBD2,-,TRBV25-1,TGTGCCAGCAGTGACCCTGTCGGGGGGAGTGGTGAGCAGTACTTC,CASSDPVGGSGEQYF
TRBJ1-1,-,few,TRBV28,TGTGCCAGCAGTTCCTCTCCCTACGCAGGTCAAGCTTTCTTT,CASSSSPYAGQAFF
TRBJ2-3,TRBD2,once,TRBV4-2,TGTGCCAGCAGCCAAGCCGTACTAGCGGGTGTCGTAGATACGCAGTATTTT,CASSQAVLAGVVDTQYF
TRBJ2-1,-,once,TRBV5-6,TGTGCCAGCAGCTCCCTGTCAGCGGGCAATGAGCAGTTCTTC,CASSSLSAGNEQFF
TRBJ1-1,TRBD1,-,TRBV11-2,TGTGCCAGCAGCTTAGGAAACAGGGGTAATACTGAAGCTTTCTTT,CASSLGNRGNTEAFF
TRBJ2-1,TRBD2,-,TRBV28,TGTGCCAGCAGTCCGAGGTGGGTTACTAGCGCTAGCTCCTACAATGAGCAGTTCTTC,CASSPRWVTSASSYNEQFF
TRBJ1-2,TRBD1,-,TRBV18,TGTGCCAGCTCACCAATGAATTCCGGGACAGACTATGGCTACACCTTC,CASSPMNSGTDYGYTF
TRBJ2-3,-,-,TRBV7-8,TGTGCCAGCGGCCGCTTAGCAGATACGCAGTATTTT,CASGRLADTQYF
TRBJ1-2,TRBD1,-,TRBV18,TGTGCCAGCTCACCGGGACAGGGGGCGAACTATGGCTACACCTTC,CASSPGQGANYGYTF
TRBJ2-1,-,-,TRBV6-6,TGTGCCAGCCGACTCGGCGGGGACAGAACAATCGGGAACCAGTTCTTC,CASRLGGDRTIGNQFF
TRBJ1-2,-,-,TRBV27,TGTGCCAGCAGTTTGGGACGGAGTTCTAACTATGGCTACACCTTC,CASSLGRSSNYGYTF
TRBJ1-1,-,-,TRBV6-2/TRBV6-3,TGTGCCAGCAACCCGGGGGCGGACACTGAAGCTTTCTTT,CASNPGADTEAFF
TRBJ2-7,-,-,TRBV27,TGTGCCAGCAGTTTTCGCGTCAGCTCCTACGAGCAGTACTTC,CASSFRVSSYEQYF
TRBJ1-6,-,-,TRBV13,TGTGCCAGCAGCTTAGAGGGGGGATCTCCGTTTTACAGCTCCTATAATTCACCCCTCCACTTT,CASSLEGGSPFYSSYNSPLHF
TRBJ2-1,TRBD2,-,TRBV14,TGTGCCAGCAGCCAAGCTACTAGCGGGAACGCTGAGCAGTTCTTC,CASSQATSGNAEQFF
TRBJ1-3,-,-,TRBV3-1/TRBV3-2,TGTGCCAGCAGCCTCCGGACACTTGCCAGGAACACCATATATTTT,CASSLRTLARNTIYF
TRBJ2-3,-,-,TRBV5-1,TGCGCCAGCAGCTTCGTACAGAGCACAGATACGCAGTATTTT,CASSFVQSTDTQYF
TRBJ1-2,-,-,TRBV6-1,TGTGCCAGCAGTGAAGCGTCAGGACTCTATGGCTACACCTTC,CASSEASGLYGYTF
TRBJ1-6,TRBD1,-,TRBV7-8,TGTGCCAGCAGAGAGACAGGGGGCCCTAATAATTCACCCCTCCACTTT,CASRETGGPNNSPLHF
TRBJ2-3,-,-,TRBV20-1,TGCAGTGCTTTCAGGGGAGATACGCAGTATTTT,CSAFRGDTQYF
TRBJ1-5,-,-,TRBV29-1,TGCAGCGTCGCGGACAGCGAGGTCAATCAGCCCCAGCATTTT,CSVADSEVNQPQHF
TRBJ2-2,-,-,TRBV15,TGTGCCACCAGCAGAGATCAGGGATCGAACACCGGGGAGCTGTTTTTT,CATSRDQGSNTGELFF
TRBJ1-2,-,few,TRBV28,TGTGCCAGCAGCCCCCCCCTGTTAGGCTACACCTTC,CASSPPLLGYTF
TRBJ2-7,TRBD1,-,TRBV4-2,TGTGCCAGCAGCCAAGCGCTGTCACAGGGGGTCCTGTGGTACGAGCAGTACTTC,CASSQALSQGVLWYEQYF
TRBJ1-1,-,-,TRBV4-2,TGTGCCAGCAGCCAAGACAGGTCACTACCCCCTTTCTTT,CASSQDRSLPPFF
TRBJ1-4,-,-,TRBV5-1,TGCGCCAGCAGGGACGACAGGTTAGGGAATGAAAAACTGTTTTTT,CASRDDRLGNEKLFF
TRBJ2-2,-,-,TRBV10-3,TGTGCCATCAGTGGGGAGATCACCGGGGAGCTGTTTTTT,CAISGEITGELFF
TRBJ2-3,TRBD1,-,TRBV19,TGTGCCAGTAGTATAGAGCAGGGGGCTCCTACAGATACGCAGTATTTT,CASSIEQGAPTDTQYF
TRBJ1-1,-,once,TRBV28,TGTGCCAGCGGAAATTTGGGGCTGGCTTTCTTT,CASGNLGLAFF
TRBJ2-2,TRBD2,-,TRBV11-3,TGTGCCAGCAGCTTAGCAAGCGGGAGGGCCCCCGGGGAGCTGTTTTTT,CASSLASGRAPGELFF
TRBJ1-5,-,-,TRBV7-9,TGTGCCAGCAGCTTAGCCGACGGTAGCAATCAGCCCCAGCATTTT,CASSLADGSNQPQHF
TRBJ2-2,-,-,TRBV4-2,TGTGCCAGCAGCCAAGTTGCTAGTGGCACCGGGGAGCTGTTTTTT,CASSQVASGTGELFF
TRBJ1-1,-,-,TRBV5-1,TGCGCCAGCAGCTTTAAGCGTCCGGAAAGCGGCACTGAAGCTTTCTTT,CASSFKRPESGTEAFF